A selection of T cell receptor beta chains follows, all from one sample in a study of OX40 agonist ivuxolimab in advanced cancers. The data were produced by immunoSEQ multiplex PCR, yet TCRdb's version contains in-frame clones alone and is incomplete. The table records about 40,000 clones, 75% to 90% of them present only once. Material: CD4+ or CD8+ T cells sorted from blood, obtained in a trial of the OX40 agonist ivuxolimab. These receptors were taken from an adult with an advanced solid tumor such as melanoma, head and neck, liver or kidney cancer. The CDR3 runs from the conserved cysteine through the conserved F or W. The D gene is left open where the match is weak. Size is stated for part of the rows, as once, few or many counts, or as a class when the clone is expanded.

NA | TRBJ1-2 | TRBV5-4 | NA | 13 | CASRGSGVYGYTF | TGTGCCAGCCGAGGATCGGGGGTCTATGGCTACACCTTC
NA | TRBJ1-1 | TRBV27 | NA | 14 | CASSSGTLNTEAFF | TGTGCCAGCAGTTCCGGGACACTGAACACTGAAGCTTTCTTT
NA | TRBJ2-2 | TRBV27 | once | 14 | CASSFGAHTGELFF | TGTGCCAGCAGTTTCGGGGCTCACACCGGGGAGCTGTTTTTT
NA | TRBJ2-1 | TRBV19 | NA | 14 | CASSIRDTNREQFF | TGTGCCAGTAGTATCAGGGATACCAATCGTGAGCAGTTCTTC
NA | TRBJ2-7 | TRBV9 | NA | 13 | CASSVDSPYEQYF | TGTGCCAGCAGCGTTGACAGTCCCTACGAGCAGTACTTC
NA | TRBJ2-2 | TRBV27 | NA | 14 | CASSLYANTGELFF | TGTGCCAGCAGTCTATATGCGAACACCGGGGAGCTGTTTTTT
NA | TRBJ2-5 | TRBV7-8 | NA | 15 | CASSLFGVLGETQYF | TGTGCCAGCAGCTTATTCGGTGTCCTGGGGGAGACCCAGTACTTC
NA | TRBJ1-5 | TRBV27 | NA | 14 | CASSLSSRDQPQHF | TGTGCCAGCAGTTTAAGTTCCCGGGATCAGCCCCAGCATTTT
NA | TRBJ2-7 | TRBV20-1 | NA | 11 | CSARLAREQYF | TGCAGTGCTAGGCTAGCTAGGGAGCAGTACTTC
NA | TRBJ1-5 | TRBV30 | NA | 15 | CAWSLSFGGGQPQHF | TGTGCCTGGAGCCTCAGTTTCGGGGGCGGGCAGCCCCAGCATTTT
NA | TRBJ1-3 | TRBV7-8 | NA | 15 | CASSLPGLPGNTIYF | TGTGCCAGCAGCTTACCTGGTCTCCCCGGAAACACCATATATTTT
NA | TRBJ2-5 | TRBV5-6 | NA | 14 | CASTREGWRETQYF | TGTGCCAGCACCCGAGAGGGTTGGAGGGAGACCCAATACTTC
NA | TRBJ2-1 | TRBV7-6 | NA | 15 | CASRERLNSYNEQFF | TGTGCCAGCAGGGAAAGACTGAACTCCTACAATGAGCAGTTCTTC
NA | TRBJ2-6 | TRBV7-6 | NA | 16 | CASSLSPGAGANVLTF | TGTGCCAGCAGCTTATCCCCTGGGGCTGGGGCCAACGTCCTGACTTTC
NA | TRBJ2-1 | TRBV4-1 | NA | 15 | CASSHRLGDGNEQFF | TGCGCCAGCAGCCACCGACTAGGGGACGGGAATGAGCAGTTCTTC
NA | TRBJ2-7 | TRBV19 | NA | 13 | CASSPQGVHEQYF | TGTGCCAGTAGTCCCCAAGGGGTCCACGAGCAGTACTTC